A single T cell receptor beta chain is shown here with its context. Its target is not known. UMIs and sample barcodes were carried by the TCR alpha and TCR beta cDNA libraries that 5'RACE produced using constant-segment primers. Each CDR3 protein gets one entry after TCRdb re-called the 5' RACE reads with MiXCR. The table lists just over 350,000 distinct CDR3 sequences, over 13% of them singletons, with 22% in the top ten. The CDR3 has 15 amino acids. CDR1 and CDR2 (germline): SGHRS, YFSETQ. Trimming at V came to 0 bases and at J to 10 bases, leaving 4 bases not matched to a gene. This record comes from a study of T-cell memory formation after mild COVID-19. Whole-study results and caveats: Mostly located in CM and EM were contracting CD4+ clones, with contracting CD8+ clones located in EMRA. Pre-infection memory already had some responding clones, implying cross-reactive memory joined.

The receptor's source is a man aged 18 to 29 who had mild COVID-19 (a few samples of this study predate the infection). Cell type and time point are not known. The rearrangement uses TRBV5-1 and TRBJ1-6; TRBD1 matches 10 bases. The source material was PBMCs or a T cell subset sorted from them (not recorded which). The CDR3 here is CASSLGGQGMSPLHF. In nucleotides, the CDR3 is TGCGCCAGCAGCTTGGGGGGACAGGGGATGTCACCCCTCCACTTT.